This TCR beta chain was captured in a study of technical replicates of blood from several donors. This CDR3 has 15 amino acids. Germline assignment: CDR1 SGHDN and CDR2 FVKESK. Trimming removed 0 bases from V and 3 bases from J, with 9 bases in between. Data came from immunoSEQ multiplex PCR; TCRdb stores just in-frame clones and leaves some out. The sample lists tens of thousands of clones, 93% occurring once. The source of this sequence is a human donor in good health. This sequence joins TRBV14 and TRBJ2-1; no reliable D call. Material for sequencing was T cells isolated from PBMCs. CDR3 coding DNA: TGTGCCAGCAGCCAAGAAAAGACTTACTACAATGAGCAGTTCTTC. As protein: CASSQEKTYYNEQFF.